The 32 T cell receptor beta chains given below trace back to one sample, sequenced in a study of vaccination and CD4 T cells after COVID-19. The antigens of these receptors remain unknown. The Oncomine TCR Beta short-read assay sequenced DNA from cultured CD4+ T cells. TCRdb recomputed calls from the PCR reads with MiXCR, one row per CDR3 protein. The sample yields about 4,600 distinct CDR3 sequences, around two fifths seen once. Stated treatment: roughly nine-day PBMC culture with coronavirus spike peptide pools or control peptides (ViraFEST assay). Sequencing used CD4+ T cells from blood, cultured in vitro. Source of these receptors: a human donor who had recovered from COVID-19.

The rearrangement joins TRBV4-1 to TRBJ1-3, with D unclear. There are 14 residues in the CDR3. Germline CDR1 and CDR2: MGHRA and YSYEKL. The germline V and J ends were trimmed by 4 bases and 0 bases, with 7 bases remaining between them. The CDR3 DNA reads as TGCGCCAGCAGCCCTGGTTACTCTGGAAACACCATATATTTT. Translated: CASSPGYSGNTIYF.

The chain carries TRBV7-8 and TRBJ2-6; TRBD2 might be the D (6 bases). The CDR3 has 22 residues. V was trimmed by 4 bases and J by 1 base, leaving 29 bases between them. From germline, CDR1 is SGHVS and CDR2 FQNEAQ. The CDR3 region has the DNA TGTGCCAGCAGCTCATACAGAATCATGGGCCTGGGGGGAAGGTCTGGGGCCAACGTCCTGACTTTC. It codes for CASSSYRIMGLGGRSGANVLTF.

In this sample, this clonotype turned up a few times. V usage is TRBV25-1 and J usage is TRBJ2-7; D not certain. Germline V lookup: CDR1 MGHDK, CDR2 SYGVNS. The CDR3 is 15 residues long. V was trimmed by 2 bases and J by 4 bases, leaving 15 bases between them. CDR3 bases: TGTGCCAGCAGTGAAGGCGGCATCATCGGGTACGAGCAGTACTTC. Its translation is CASSEGGIIGYEQYF.

The V and J genes are TRBV6-1 and TRBJ1-5; 11 positions match TRBD1. This CDR3 contains 13 residues. The germline V gene has CDR1 MNHNS and CDR2 SASEGT. With 7 bases clipped from V and 7 bases from J, the junction kept 3 bases outside the gene matches. CDR3 DNA sequence: TGTGCCAGCAACGGACAGGGGGCCCAGCCCCAGCATTTT. This encodes CASNGQGAQPQHF.

The chain recombines TRBV6-1 with TRBJ1-2; TRBD1 matches 7 bases. Germline CDR1 MNHNS, CDR2 SASEGT. V lost 4 bases, J lost 4 bases, and 6 bases stayed unmatched. The CDR3 spans 14 residues. CDR3 residues: CASSAGQAIYGYTF. The CDR3 DNA sequence: TGTGCCAGCAGTGCCGGACAGGCAATCTATGGCTACACCTTC.

The chain couples TRBV21-1 to TRBJ2-2. TRBV21-1 is a recognized pseudogene. This CDR3 spans 17 amino acids. The CDR3 sequence: CASSKKSNRQNTGELFF. DNA for the CDR3: TGTGCCAGCAGCAAAAAAAGCAACAGACAGAACACCGGGGAGCTGTTTTTT.

Comment on this clonotype: Its ends do not fully match the called genes, so a read error is possible. This sequence joins TRBV6-5 and TRBJ1-1, with D possibly matching TRBD1 (6 bases). The germline gives CDR1 MNHEY, CDR2 SVGAGI. This CDR3 is 14 amino acids long. The CDR3: CTSSWDTMNTEAFF. For the CDR3, the DNA is TGTACCAGCAGTTGGGACACTATGAACACTGAAGCTTTCTTT.

This clonotype occurred once. An end of the junction differs from the germline gene, which may be a read error. The V and J genes are TRBV20-1 and TRBJ2-3; 7 positions agree with TRBD2. The CDR3 is 14 residues long. CDR1 and CDR2 (germline): DFQATT, SNEGSKA (reference sequence). Here the CDR3 DNA reads TGCAGTGCGAGAGCGGGAACAAGCACAGATACGCAGTATTTT. This encodes CSARAGTSTDTQYF.

The rearrangement links TRBV20-1 to TRBJ2-5; D possibly corresponds to TRBD2 (5 bases). Trimming removed 7 bases from V and 2 bases from J, with 14 bases in between. Germline CDR1 reads DFQATT; CDR2 reads SNEGSKA (reference sequence). This CDR3 spans 13 amino acids. CDR3 sequence (DNA): TGCAGTGTGGTCGGGGTGAAGCAAGAGACCCAGTACTTC. Translating gives CSVVGVKQETQYF.

By its share, this clonotype is medium-sized. The chain recombines TRBV20-1 with TRBJ1-3, with unresolved D. The CDR3 loop spans 14 amino acids. V was shortened by 6 bases and J by 0 bases, with 12 bases between the two germline ends. Germline assignment: CDR1 DFQATT and CDR2 SNEGSKA (reference sequence). CDR3 in amino acids: CSAEDSISGNTIYF. The CDR3 DNA follows: TGCAGTGCGGAGGATTCGATCTCTGGAAACACCATATATTTT.

This clonotype was counted a few times. The chain couples TRBV7-9 to TRBJ2-5; D is perhaps TRBD2 (5 bases). Germline values: CDR1 SEHNR, CDR2 FQNEAQ (reference sequence). Trimming left V 1 base short and J 4 bases short, with 13 bases between. This CDR3 contains 15 residues. CDR3 sequence (DNA): TGTGCCAGCAGCTTAGGTCGGGGTGCGGGAGAGACCCAGTACTTC. Translated: CASSLGRGAGETQYF.

The chain recombines TRBV18 with TRBJ1-4; D is uncertain. The germline V gene has CDR1 KGHSH and CDR2 LQKENI. The CDR3 sequence is 14 residues long. The V end was cut by 3 bases, the J end by 8 bases, with 13 bases between. The CDR3 DNA sequence: TGTGCCAGCTCACCCGGGGAATCCTACGAAAAACTGTTTTTT. This sequence encodes CASSPGESYEKLFF.

V and J are TRBV7-9 and TRBJ1-1, with 7 bases matching TRBD1. The V gene's germline CDR1 is SEHNR and CDR2 FQNEAQ (reference sequence). V was clipped by 6 bases and J by 1 base; unmatched bases: 8. This CDR3 has 15 amino acids. CDR3: CASRPREGANTEAFF. The CDR3 region has the DNA TGTGCCAGCAGACCTAGGGAGGGGGCGAACACTGAAGCTTTCTTT.

The genes are TRBV27 and TRBJ1-1; unclear D gene. The CDR3 runs 15 residues. Trimming left V 2 bases short and J 1 base short, with 11 bases between. Germline V CDR1 and CDR2: MNHEY, SMNVEV (reference sequence). Here the CDR3 DNA reads TGTGCCAGCAGTTTAATTGGGTTGCGGAACACTGAAGCTTTCTTT. Translation gives CASSLIGLRNTEAFF.

This clonotype was observed a handful of times. The chain links TRBV7-2 to TRBJ2-7, with no clear D. Germline values: CDR1 SGHTA, CDR2 FQGNSA. V lost 1 base, J lost 4 bases, and 8 bases lay in between. The CDR3 runs 13 residues. Here the CDR3 reads CASSLVPSYEQYF. The CDR3 DNA follows: TGTGCCAGCAGCTTAGTACCTTCTTACGAGCAGTACTTC.

J is TRBJ2-3 and V is TRBV7-2; 8 bases line up with TRBD2. The junction had 11 bases not matched to a gene; V was cut back by 4 bases and J by 8 bases. Germline CDR1 is SGHTA and CDR2 is FQGNSA. This CDR3 comprises 15 residues. The CDR3 spells CASSSALAVGVTQYF. The CDR3 region has the DNA TGTGCCAGCAGCTCAGCACTAGCGGTGGGGGTTACGCAGTATTTT. The variable domain in full, with the rest retrieved from reference TRBV7-2 and TRBJ2-3, is GAGVSQSPSNKVTEKGKDVELRCDPISGHTALYWYRQSLGQGLEFLIYFQGNSAPDKSGLPSDRFSAERTGGSVSTLTIQRTQQEDSAVYLCASSSALAVGVTQYFGPGTRLTVL.

This clonotype was seen only a few times. V is TRBV19 and J is TRBJ1-2; D gene unclear. CDR1 and CDR2 from the germline V gene are LNHDA and SQIVND (reference sequence). The CDR3 is made up of 13 amino acids. Trimming stripped 3 bases from V and 4 bases from J, with 9 bases between. The DNA of the CDR3 is TGTGCCAGTAGTATGAGGCAGGTCTATGGCTACACCTTC. This gives the protein CASSMRQVYGYTF.

In this sample, this clonotype turned up a few times. The genes are TRBV20-1 and TRBJ2-7; 10 bases align to TRBD2. Germline V gives CDR1 DFQATT, CDR2 SNEGSKA (reference sequence). This CDR3 comprises 14 residues. V shed 7 bases and J 2 bases; nucleotides not matched to a gene: 8. CDR3 DNA sequence: TGCAGTGTTTCCCCTAGCGGGGGTACCTACGAGCAGTACTTC. Protein sequence: CSVSPSGGTYEQYF.

The chain has TRBV25-1 and TRBJ1-1; maybe TRBD1 (6 bases). From germline, CDR1 is MGHDK and CDR2 SYGVNS. V was cut by 2 bases and J by 10 bases, with 14 bases left in between. CDR3 size: 13 residues. CDR3 DNA: TGTGCCAGCAGTGAAAATGGGGGCCTCGGAGCTTTCTTT. Translation: CASSENGGLGAFF.

The chain carries TRBV5-4 and TRBJ1-2; D unclear. Germline values: CDR1 SGHNT, CDR2 YYREEE (reference sequence). The CDR3 is 14 residues long. V lost 0 bases and J lost 2, with 8 bases in between. CDR3 nucleotide sequence: TGTGCCAGCAGCTTGGAGTCGGAGAACTATGGCTACACCTTC. Translating gives CASSLESENYGYTF.

This clonotype has only a few counts. V usage is TRBV7-2 and J usage is TRBJ1-5; D not resolved. The ends were cut back, 1 base at V and 4 bases at J, with 5 bases in the middle. Germline values: CDR1 SGHTA, CDR2 FQGNSA. The CDR3 loop spans 13 amino acids. CDR3 coding DNA: TGTGCCAGCAGCTTAGGAGTGAATCAGCCCCAGCATTTT. It encodes CASSLGVNQPQHF.

This clonotype was counted a few times. This chain links TRBV5-4 with TRBJ1-2; D may be TRBD1 (6 bases). V shed 6 bases and J shed 3 bases, with 18 bases lying between them. In germline, CDR1 is SGHNT, CDR2 YYREEE (reference sequence). The length of the CDR3 is 15 residues. The CDR3 DNA reads TGTGCCAGCACTCTAATCGCAGGGGAGGACTATGGCTACACCTTC. It translates to CASTLIAGEDYGYTF.

This chain joins TRBV15 and TRBJ1-2, with 7 bases lining up with TRBD1. CDR3 length equals 15 residues. Germline CDR1 and CDR2: LNHNV and YYDKDF (reference sequence). The junction had 13 bases not matched to a gene; V was cut back by 5 bases and J by 7 bases. Written as DNA, the CDR3 is TGTGCCACCAGCGAGGCAGGGGGAAATCGGGGTGGCTACACCTTC. The encoded protein is CATSEAGGNRGGYTF.

The chain couples TRBV10-3 to TRBJ2-7, with D perhaps matching TRBD2 (6 bases). This CDR3 is 14 amino acids long. Germline CDR1 ENHRY, CDR2 SYGVKD. Trimming took 5 bases from V and 0 from J, leaving 11 bases between them. CDR3 DNA: TGTGCCATCAGTCCTAGCGTAAGCTCCTACGAGCAGTACTTC. Translated, it gives CAISPSVSSYEQYF.

CDR3 sequence reads: CAWSPTSSSPRMAFF. The CDR3 DNA sequence: TGTGCCTGGAGTCCTACAAGTAGTAGCCCCAGGATGGCTTTCTTT. This chain links TRBV30 with TRBJ1-1; D unresolved. CDR1 and CDR2 from the germline V gene are GTSNPN and SVGIG (reference sequence). Trimming pared 2 bases from V and 11 bases from J, leaving 24 bases between. The CDR3 has 15 amino acids.

This rearrangement joins TRBV20-1 to TRBJ2-7; 7 nucleotides align to TRBD2. After removal of 0 bases from V and 5 bases from J, the junction contained 10 bases not matched to a gene. Germline V gene data show CDR1 as DFQATT and CDR2 as SNEGSKA (reference sequence). The CDR3 consists of 15 residues. DNA of the CDR3: TGCAGTGCTAGAGAGCGAGGACTAGAAGAAAACGAGCAGTACTTC. Translated: CSARERGLEENEQYF.

This clonotype was recorded only once. The CDR3 region has the DNA TGTGCCAGCCACGGACTAGCGGTGGACAATGAGCAGTTCTTC. The encoded protein is CASHGLAVDNEQFF. The chain is built from TRBV5-6 and TRBJ2-1, with TRBD2 identical over 10 bases. The CDR3 spans 14 residues. Germline V gene sequence: CDR1 SGHDT, CDR2 YYEEEE. J gave up 5 bases and V 7 bases, and 6 bases lay outside the gene matches.

The chain recombines TRBV21-1 with TRBJ2-7. TRBV21-1 is described as a pseudogene. CDR3 size: 14 residues. For the CDR3, the DNA is TGTGCCAGCAGCAAAACTAGGAGCTCCTACGAGCAGTACTTC. Residues: CASSKTRSSYEQYF.

This clonotype is labeled as medium-sized (0.01 to 0.1%). The chain combines TRBV20-1 with TRBJ2-3; 12 nucleotides line up with TRBD2. The CDR3 consists of 15 residues. V was pared by 5 bases and J by 5 bases, with 8 bases of the junction left unmatched. Germline loops: CDR1 DFQATT, CDR2 SNEGSKA (reference sequence). CDR3 sequence: CSAGGLAGWGDTQYF. CDR3 in DNA: TGCAGTGCTGGCGGACTAGCGGGATGGGGAGATACGCAGTATTTT.

This clonotype appeared a few times. This rearrangement joins TRBV6-1 to TRBJ1-5; TRBD1 is a possible D gene (6 bases). The CDR3 is 17 amino acids. Germline V CDR1 and CDR2: MNHNS, SASEGT. The germline V and J ends were trimmed by 0 bases and 0 bases, with 12 bases remaining between them. CDR3 sequence reads: CASSEAPTGVSNQPQHF. The CDR3 DNA sequence: TGTGCCAGCAGTGAAGCCCCGACAGGAGTTAGCAATCAGCCCCAGCATTTT.

This clonotype has just a few counts. The chain uses TRBV6-5 and TRBJ2-5, with D hard to call. This CDR3 is built from 13 residues. The germline V gene encodes CDR1 MNHEY and CDR2 SVGAGI. The ends were cut back, 4 bases at V and 4 bases at J, with 10 bases in the middle. The CDR3 spells CASSSPRRETQYF. The CDR3 DNA reads TGTGCCAGCAGTTCACCCCGGAGAGAGACCCAGTACTTC.

This clonotype was detected a few times. The CDR3 region is CSASRGGGNQPQHF. The CDR3 DNA follows: TGCAGTGCTAGCAGGGGAGGAGGGAATCAGCCCCAGCATTTT. The chain combines TRBV20-1 with TRBJ1-5, with D possibly matching TRBD1 (6 bases). The CDR3 has 14 residues. Germline assignment: CDR1 DFQATT and CDR2 SNEGSKA (reference sequence). Trimming took 3 bases from V and 4 from J, leaving 13 bases between them.